A single sample gave rise to the 30 T cell receptor beta chains below, sequenced in a study of OX40 agonist ivuxolimab in advanced cancers. Sequenced by immunoSEQ multiplex PCR; TCRdb stores in-frame clones only, minus some. Of about 84,000 clones in the sample, about 80% are singletons; the top ten hold 2.5% to 3%. This specimen consisted of CD4+ or CD8+ T cells sorted from blood, obtained in a trial of the OX40 agonist ivuxolimab. The receptors here all came from an adult with an advanced solid tumor such as melanoma, head and neck, liver or kidney cancer.

The chain uses TRBV10-2 and TRBJ2-5, with 7 bases aligning to TRBD2. The trim removed 8 bases at V and 2 bases at J, leaving 5 bases unmatched. Germline V gene lookup returns CDR1 WSHSY and CDR2 SAAADI. This CDR3 comprises 13 residues. In DNA, the CDR3 is TGCGCCAGCGGGAGCGGGAATCAAGAGACCCAGTACTTC. Protein: CASGSGNQETQYF.

In DNA form, the CDR3 reads TGTGCCAGCAGTTCTCCGACTGGGCTTTTAGGGTCACCCCTCCACTTT. This encodes CASSSPTGLLGSPLHF. J is TRBJ1-6 and V is TRBV28; D not resolved. Germline V CDR1 and CDR2: MDHEN, SYDVKM. The CDR3 has 16 amino acids. Trimming removed 4 bases from V and 10 bases from J, with 20 bases in between.

This chain uses TRBV2 with TRBJ1-1, with D perhaps matching TRBD1 (6 bases). V gave up 7 bases and J gave up 1 base, with 13 bases separating them. Germline V gene lookup returns CDR1 SNHLY and CDR2 FYNNEI. CDR3 length equals 14 residues. CDR3 residues: CASNLGGGNTEAFF. CDR3 nucleotide sequence: TGTGCCAGCAACCTGGGAGGGGGGAACACTGAAGCTTTCTTT. The complete variable domain, with remaining parts taken from reference TRBV2 and TRBJ1-1, reads EPEVTQTPSHQVTQMGQEVILRCVPISNHLYFYWYRQILGQKVEFLVSFYNNEISEKSEIFDDQFSVERPDGSNFTLKIRSTKLEDSAMYFCASNLGGGNTEAFFGQGTRLTVV.

V and J are TRBV18 and TRBJ2-7, with 7 nucleotides matching TRBD1. The CDR3 extends over 14 amino acids. Germline V lookup: CDR1 KGHSH, CDR2 LQKENI. Trimming cost V 3 bases and J 3 bases; bases outside gene matches: 5. The CDR3 nucleotides are TGTGCCAGCTCACCCGACGGGACAGTCTACGAGCAGTACTTC. It yields the protein CASSPDGTVYEQYF.

The rearrangement links TRBV29-1 to TRBJ1-2; D gene ambiguous. Germline assignment: CDR1 SQVTM and CDR2 ANQGSEA. The germline V and J ends were trimmed by 5 bases and 0 bases, with 7 bases remaining between them. The CDR3 is 12 residues long. CDR3 nucleotide sequence: TGCAGCGTTAGTAATTCTAACTATGGCTACACCTTC. Protein product: CSVSNSNYGYTF. Looking up the rest from reference TRBV29-1 and TRBJ1-2 gives the full variable domain: SAVISQKPSRDICQRGTSLTIQCQVDSQVTMMFWYRQQPGQSLTLIATANQGSEATYESGFVIDKFPISRPNLTFSTLTVSNMSPEDSSIYLCSVSNSNYGYTFGSGTRLTVV.

This sequence joins TRBV6-5 and TRBJ2-7; TRBD2 agrees at 7 bases. This CDR3 has 15 amino acids. Germline CDR1 and CDR2: MNHEY and SVGAGI. Germline trimming cut 3 bases from V and 2 bases from J; bases unmatched to any gene: 7. CDR3 DNA: TGTGCCAGCAGTTATCTCGGGGGAGGGGCCTACGAGCAGTACTTC. Protein product: CASSYLGGGAYEQYF.

The rearrangement uses TRBV10-3 and TRBJ2-3, with 8 bases identical to TRBD1. The germline CDR1 and CDR2 sequences are ENHRY and SYGVKD. CDR3 length: 18 residues. After removal of 0 bases from V and 3 bases from J, the junction contained 11 bases not matched to a gene. The DNA for the CDR3 is TGTGCCATCAGTGAGTCCGCCGGACAGGGTGGGCTAACAGATACGCAGTATTTT. This gives the protein CAISESAGQGGLTDTQYF.

This chain connects TRBV19 to TRBJ1-3; unclear D gene. The V end was cut by 3 bases, the J end by 1 base, with 7 bases between. This CDR3 has 14 amino acids. Germline V gene data show CDR1 as LNHDA and CDR2 as SQIVND (reference sequence). The CDR3 is CASSMPGSGNTIYF. CDR3 in DNA: TGTGCCAGTAGTATGCCGGGATCTGGAAACACCATATATTTT.

Regarding this clone: The junction and the germline gene differ at one end; a read error may be behind it. The chain recombines TRBV7-8 with TRBJ2-5; D gene unclear. This CDR3 is 14 amino acids long. Germline CDR1 reads SGHVS; CDR2 reads FQNEAQ. DNA of the CDR3: TGTGCCAGCAGCTTAAAGGGCCACCAGGAGACCCAGTACTTC. Protein: CASSLKGHQETQYF.

This clone was detected only once. V is TRBV18 and J is TRBJ1-4, with D unresolved. The CDR3 loop spans 15 amino acids. CDR1 and CDR2 (germline): KGHSH, LQKENI. V dropped 4 bases and J dropped 0 bases, with 9 bases sitting between them. The CDR3: CASSLSEATNEKLFF. The DNA for the CDR3 is TGTGCCAGCTCACTTTCGGAAGCAACTAATGAAAAACTGTTTTTT.

CDR3 DNA: TGTGCCAGCAGTGAAAGACTAGCGGGGGACTACAATGAGCAGTTCTTC. This encodes CASSERLAGDYNEQFF. The V and J genes are TRBV2 and TRBJ2-1; TRBD2 agrees at 12 bases. Trimming took 2 bases from V and 3 from J; bases not matched to a gene: 2. The CDR3 contains 16 residues. Germline CDR1 SNHLY, CDR2 FYNNEI. Filled out from reference TRBV2 and TRBJ2-1, the complete variable domain reads EPEVTQTPSHQVTQMGQEVILRCVPISNHLYFYWYRQILGQKVEFLVSFYNNEISEKSEIFDDQFSVERPDGSNFTLKIRSTKLEDSAMYFCASSERLAGDYNEQFFGPGTRLTVL.

J is TRBJ1-5 and V is TRBV4-3, with a tentative D call TRBD1 (5 bases). The CDR3 is 16 residues long. Deletions cut 0 bases from V and 1 base from J, with 10 bases between. Germline loops: CDR1 LGHNA, CDR2 YSLEER. The CDR3 nucleotides read TGCGCCAGCAGCCAAGATCCCGGGGGAAGCAATCAGCCCCAGCATTTT. Its translation is CASSQDPGGSNQPQHF.

This clone showed up just once. The chain combines TRBV5-1 with TRBJ1-4; perhaps TRBD1 as D (5 bases). This CDR3 is built from 13 residues. Germline lookup yields CDR1 SGHRS and CDR2 YFSETQ. Trimming took 4 bases from V and 8 from J, leaving 12 bases between them. This chain's CDR3 is CASSGRDGEKLFF. The DNA for the CDR3 is TGCGCCAGCAGCGGGCGGGACGGGGAAAAACTGTTTTTT.

The CDR3, as DNA: TGTGCCAGCGCTTGGGGGTCTAGAGAGAACACCATATATTTT. The encoded protein is CASAWGSRENTIYF. The rearrangement links TRBV2 to TRBJ1-3; tentative D call: TRBD1 (5 bases). The CDR3 sequence is 14 residues long. The germline V gene has CDR1 SNHLY and CDR2 FYNNEI. The V gene lost 8 bases and the J gene lost 7 bases, with 18 bases spanning the gap.

The rearrangement joins TRBV6-5 to TRBJ1-3; D gene ambiguous. V shed 1 base and J shed 0 bases, with 4 bases lying between them. Germline V CDR1 and CDR2: MNHEY, SVGAGI. The CDR3 length is 14 residues. CDR3 coding DNA: TGTGCCAGCAGTTACTTAAGCTCTGGAAACACCATATATTTT. This codes for CASSYLSSGNTIYF.

The gene calls are TRBV7-2 and TRBJ2-2; TRBD2 agrees at 7 bases. V dropped 3 bases and J dropped 6; count of bases not matched to a gene: 10. The CDR3 runs 16 residues. Germline-derived CDR1 and CDR2 are SGHTA and FQGNSA. This CDR3 is CASSFTSLGGAGELFF. CDR3 DNA sequence: TGTGCCAGCAGCTTCACTAGCTTGGGAGGGGCCGGGGAGCTGTTTTTT.

The chain has TRBV11-2 and TRBJ2-7; D might be TRBD1 (6 bases). V was shortened by 4 bases and J by 3 bases, with 16 bases between the two germline ends. CDR1 and CDR2 (germline): SGHAT, FQNNGV. The CDR3 loop spans 15 amino acids. Here the CDR3 DNA reads TGTGCCAGCAGCTCCAACAGGGAGTCGGTCTACGAGCAGTACTTC. Residues: CASSSNRESVYEQYF. Drawing the rest from reference TRBV11-2 and TRBJ2-7, the complete variable domain is EAGVAQSPRYKIIEKRQSVAFWCNPISGHATLYWYQQILGQGPKLLIQFQNNGVVDDSQLPKDRFSAERLKGVDSTLKIQPAKLEDSAVYLCASSSNRESVYEQYFGPGTRLTVT.

The table lists this clone with a count of one. The rearrangement links TRBV5-1 to TRBJ2-1; 12 bases map to TRBD2. This CDR3 is 17 amino acids long. CDR1 and CDR2 from the germline V gene are SGHRS and YFSETQ. The V gene end was trimmed by 0 bases and the J gene end by 6 bases; junction bases not matched to a gene: 7. The DNA of the CDR3 is TGCGCCAGCAGCTTGGGAGGCCTAGCGGGGGGGAGCAATGAGCAGTTCTTC. Translating it yields CASSLGGLAGGSNEQFF.

This chain joins TRBV6-5 and TRBJ2-4; a weak D match, TRBD1 (6 bases). Trimming cost V 2 bases and J 5 bases, with 13 bases left between them. The germline V gene has CDR1 MNHEY and CDR2 SVGAGI. This CDR3 is 15 amino acids long. In nucleotides, the CDR3 is TGTGCCAGCAGTTACGCTCTGGGACACCAAAACATTCAGTACTTC. The encoded protein is CASSYALGHQNIQYF.

The V call is TRBV29-1, the J call TRBJ2-3, with D maybe TRBD1 (6 bases). The CDR3 has 15 amino acids. Germline CDR1 is SQVTM and CDR2 is ANQGSEA. V lost 0 bases and J lost 4, with 14 bases in between. The CDR3 spells CSVEDWAQGSDTQYF. The DNA for the CDR3 is TGCAGCGTTGAAGATTGGGCGCAGGGGTCAGATACGCAGTATTTT.

This chain links TRBV6-9 with TRBJ2-7, with TRBD1 identical over 9 bases. The CDR3 has 15 residues. The trim removed 5 bases at V and 0 bases at J, leaving 5 bases unmatched. CDR1 is MNHGY and CDR2 is SVAAGI in the germline V gene. CDR3 nucleotides: TGTGCCAGCAGTCGCGGGACAGGGAGCTCCTACGAGCAGTACTTC. It encodes CASSRGTGSSYEQYF.

The chain couples TRBV28 to TRBJ2-2, with D unclear. V gave up 5 bases and J gave up 4 bases, with 8 bases separating them. Germline CDR1 MDHEN, CDR2 SYDVKM. The CDR3 sequence is 13 residues long. CDR3 residues: CASSSQSTGELFF. CDR3 DNA: TGTGCCAGCAGTAGTCAGTCCACCGGGGAGCTGTTTTTT.

V usage is TRBV28 and J usage is TRBJ2-1; D is perhaps TRBD2 (5 bases). Germline assignment: CDR1 MDHEN and CDR2 SYDVKM. Trimming pared 10 bases from V and 3 bases from J, leaving 13 bases between. This CDR3 has 13 amino acids. The CDR3 spells CATGHRDYNEQFF. Here the CDR3 DNA reads TGTGCCACGGGTCACCGGGACTACAATGAGCAGTTCTTC.

This clone was seen a few times. V is TRBV5-1 and J is TRBJ1-6; D may be TRBD1 (5 bases). The CDR3 contains 13 residues. Trimming left V 5 bases short and J 9 bases short, with 12 bases between. From germline, CDR1 is SGHRS and CDR2 YFSETQ. The CDR3 reads CASRGREISPLHF. CDR3 DNA: TGCGCCAGCAGGGGCAGGGAGATTTCACCCCTCCACTTT.

This sequence joins TRBV6-6 and TRBJ1-1; 8 nucleotides agree with TRBD1. Germline trimming cut 2 bases from V and 8 bases from J; bases unmatched to any gene: 10. Per germline, CDR1 MNHNY and CDR2 SVGAGI (reference sequence). The CDR3 has 15 amino acids. This CDR3 reads CASSYRGTGELEAFF. In nucleotides, the CDR3 is TGTGCCAGCAGTTACCGAGGGACAGGTGAGCTCGAAGCTTTCTTT.

The genes are TRBV11-2 and TRBJ1-1, with D possibly matching TRBD1 (6 bases). CDR1 and CDR2 from the germline V gene are SGHAT and FQNNGV. The CDR3 covers 14 residues. Trimming removed 3 bases from V and 5 bases from J, with 13 bases in between. CDR3 nucleotide sequence: TGTGCCAGCAGCTTCAAGACAGGAAGGACTGAAGCTTTCTTT. Translation: CASSFKTGRTEAFF.

The chain recombines TRBV4-1 with TRBJ2-5, with 9 positions matching TRBD1. CDR3 size: 16 residues. Per germline, CDR1 MGHRA and CDR2 YSYEKL. Trimming removed 1 base from V and 5 bases from J; junction bases left unmatched: 8. Written as DNA, the CDR3 is TGCGCCAGCAGCCAAGGGGCAAGACAGGGGGGGGAGACCCAGTACTTC. Translated: CASSQGARQGGETQYF.

V is TRBV5-1 and J is TRBJ1-2; the D gene is possibly TRBD1 (5 bases). The ends were cut back, 4 bases at V and 0 bases at J, with 19 bases in the middle. Germline values: CDR1 SGHRS, CDR2 YFSETQ. This CDR3 contains 17 residues. The CDR3 nucleotides are TGCGCCAGCAGCCAAGCCCTGAGGGGTAAAGCTAACTATGGCTACACCTTC. It codes for CASSQALRGKANYGYTF.

In this sample, this clone turned up a few times. This chain uses TRBV7-9 with TRBJ1-4; 7 bases are shared with TRBD1. J was trimmed by 1 base and V by 5 bases; bases with no gene match: 4. Looked up from germline, CDR1 is SEHNR and CDR2 is FQNEAQ (reference sequence). This CDR3 has 15 residues. The CDR3 region is CASSRGGLTNEKLFF. CDR3 in DNA: TGTGCCAGCAGCCGAGGGGGCTTAACTAATGAAAAACTGTTTTTT.

The chain carries TRBV18 and TRBJ1-2; maybe TRBD1 (6 bases). There are 16 residues in the CDR3. Trimming left V 0 bases short and J 4 bases short, with 15 bases between. CDR1 and CDR2 (germline): KGHSH, LQKENI. The DNA for the CDR3 is TGTGCCAGCTCACCACCGGGGGCGGGGACGGTCTATGGCTACACCTTC. Translated, it gives CASSPPGAGTVYGYTF.